This paragraph covers one T cell receptor beta chain sequence. The data were obtained in a study of technical replicates of blood from a handful of donors. Libraries were prepared by immunoSEQ multiplex PCR; TCRdb keeps only in-frame clonotypes and omits some of them. The repertoire has about 68,000 clones, 95% to 98% of them found once; the top ten carry roughly 0.25%. Germline V lookup: CDR1 SGHVS, CDR2 FQNEAQ. V shed 8 bases, J shed 0 bases, and the junction held 10 bases outside the gene matches. The CDR3 consists of 16 residues. This clonotype was obtained from a human donor in good health. V usage is TRBV7-8 and J usage is TRBJ2-7; 10 nucleotides align to TRBD2. The sequenced material came from T cells isolated from PBMCs. The CDR3 sequence is CASSGTSEYSSYEQYF. For the CDR3, the DNA is TGTGCCAGCTCCGGGACTAGCGAATATAGCTCCTACGAGCAGTACTTC.